These 26 T cell receptor beta chains were all obtained from the same sample, sequenced in a study of blood T cell repertoires in COVID-19. TCRdb's table, derived via immunoSEQ multiplex PCR, lists solely in-frame clones and lacks some. The sample includes 230,000 or so clones, around 83% of them seen just once. The sequenced material came from peripheral blood. The origin of the receptors is a woman between 40 and 50 years old who had recovered from COVID-19.

This rearrangement joins TRBV24-1 to TRBJ1-2; D ambiguous. The CDR3 is 13 amino acids. Trimming left V 4 bases short and J 3 bases short, with 8 bases between. The V gene's germline CDR1 is KGHDR and CDR2 SFDVKD. CDR3 sequence: CATSDERDYGYTF. CDR3 in DNA: TGTGCCACCAGTGACGAGCGGGACTATGGCTACACCTTC.

This clone has a handful of counts. The chain combines TRBV6-4 with TRBJ2-2; D may be TRBD2 (6 bases). There are 16 residues in the CDR3. V gave up 4 bases and J gave up 0 bases, with 12 bases separating them. Per the germline V gene, CDR1 is MRHNA and CDR2 is SNTAGT. The CDR3 DNA reads TGTGCCAGCAGTGGGAATAGCGGATCGAACACCGGGGAGCTGTTTTTT. This sequence encodes CASSGNSGSNTGELFF.

The chain combines TRBV28 with TRBJ1-5, with no clear D. Germline values: CDR1 MDHEN, CDR2 SYDVKM. With 8 bases removed from V and 0 bases from J, the gap between germline ends came to 20 bases. CDR3 length: 17 residues. CDR3: CASLLFRGALSNQPQHF. For the CDR3, the DNA is TGTGCCAGCCTTTTATTCCGGGGAGCGCTTAGCAATCAGCCCCAGCATTTT.

This chain connects TRBV7-9 to TRBJ1-4; 7 nucleotides agree with TRBD1. CDR1 and CDR2 from the germline V gene are SEHNR and FQNEAQ (reference sequence). The CDR3 is 16 amino acids. V shed 5 bases, J shed 2 bases, and the junction held 8 bases outside the gene matches. The CDR3 DNA reads TGTGCCAGCAGCCCAGTAGCACAGGGGACTAATGAAAAACTGTTTTTT. It specifies CASSPVAQGTNEKLFF.

The chain couples TRBV3-1 (or the pseudogene TRBV3-2) to TRBJ1-3, with TRBD1 matching over 10 bases. This CDR3 contains 15 residues. Germline CDR1 LGHDT, CDR2 YNNKEL (reference sequence). V was pared by 10 bases and J by 8 bases, with 14 bases of the junction left unmatched. The CDR3 region is CATDRDRGIRHTIYF. CDR3 in DNA: TGTGCCACCGACCGGGACAGGGGAATTAGGCACACCATATATTTT.

V gene TRBV30 combines with J gene TRBJ1-2, with 11 bases matching TRBD1. Trimming at V came to 5 bases and at J to 9 bases, leaving 5 bases not matched to a gene. The germline V gene has CDR1 GTSNPN and CDR2 SVGIG (reference sequence). CDR3 length equals 12 residues. Here the CDR3 DNA reads TGTGCCTGGGGACAGGGGGCGCGAAGCTACACCTTC. Translating it yields CAWGQGARSYTF. The entire variable domain, with the rest obtained from reference TRBV30 and TRBJ1-2, is as follows: SQTIHQWPATLVQPVGSPLSLECTVEGTSNPNLYWYRQAAGRGLQLLFYSVGIGQISSEVPQNLSASRPQDRQFILSSKKLLLSDSGFYLCAWGQGARSYTFGSGTRLTVV.

This clone was seen only once. The gene calls are TRBV19 and TRBJ1-2; TRBD1 aligns across 8 bases. Germline-derived CDR1 and CDR2 are LNHDA and SQIVND (reference sequence). V shed 6 bases and J 7 bases; nucleotides not matched to a gene: 10. CDR3 length equals 14 residues. In nucleotides, the CDR3 is TGTGCCAGTAGCTCCCTCCAGGGGGCGCGTGGCTACACCTTC. As protein: CASSSLQGARGYTF.

The J gene is TRBJ1-5, the V gene TRBV6-1; D remains unclear. Germline CDR1 is MNHNS and CDR2 is SASEGT. The CDR3 is 13 amino acids. Deletions cut 2 bases from V and 5 bases from J, with 7 bases between. The CDR3 DNA is TGTGCCAGCAGTGAACAGTTTGATCAGCCCCAGCATTTT. It is translated as CASSEQFDQPQHF.

V usage is TRBV6-2 or TRBV6-3 and J usage is TRBJ2-5; weak D call: TRBD2 (5 bases). The V end lost 5 bases, the J end lost 2 bases, and 12 bases lay between the germline ends. The CDR3 is 14 residues long. CDR1 and CDR2 (germline): MNHEY, SVGEGT. CDR3 amino acids: CASSVLDSQETQYF. In nucleotides, the CDR3 is TGTGCCAGCAGTGTCCTGGACTCGCAAGAGACCCAGTACTTC.

Only a few counts were recorded for this clone. This chain joins TRBV7-9 and TRBJ1-6; D remains unclear. Germline V CDR1 and CDR2: SEHNR, FQNEAQ (reference sequence). Trimming pared 6 bases from V and 9 bases from J, leaving 15 bases between. The CDR3 spans 14 residues. The CDR3 here is CASREGGVASPLHF. In DNA form, the CDR3 reads TGTGCCAGCAGGGAGGGTGGCGTGGCTTCACCCCTCCACTTT.

This clone showed up just a few times. V and J are TRBV3-1 (or the pseudogene TRBV3-2) and TRBJ1-6; D unclear. Germline CDR1 LGHDT, CDR2 YNNKEL (reference sequence). The CDR3 is 13 residues long. Trimming shortened V by 5 bases and J by 8 bases, and 10 bases separated the two germline ends. The CDR3 DNA reads as TGTGCCAGCAGCGCCAGTCATGATTCACCCCTCCACTTT. It specifies CASSASHDSPLHF.

This sequence joins TRBV19 and TRBJ1-5; 9 bases line up with TRBD1. The germline V gene encodes CDR1 LNHDA and CDR2 SQIVND (reference sequence). Unmatched junction bases numbered 4, after V lost 5 bases and J lost 5 bases. The CDR3 covers 14 residues. The CDR3 DNA sequence: TGTGCCAGTAGTGTTAGACAGGGGGATCAGCCCCAGCATTTT. This sequence encodes CASSVRQGDQPQHF.

The V gene is TRBV10-3, the J gene TRBJ2-2; weak D call: TRBD2 (6 bases). Germline values: CDR1 ENHRY, CDR2 SYGVKD. V lost 0 bases and J lost 4, with 12 bases in between. The CDR3 length is 16 residues. The CDR3 DNA follows: TGTGCCATCAGTGAGTCTGGAGGGGTGGTCACCGGGGAGCTGTTTTTT. Translating gives CAISESGGVVTGELFF.

This chain connects TRBV20-1 to TRBJ2-4; TRBD1 matches at 9 bases. Losses at the gene ends were 3 bases for V and 6 bases for J; bases not matched to a gene: 3. CDR3 length: 13 amino acids. Germline V gives CDR1 DFQATT, CDR2 SNEGSKA (reference sequence). The CDR3 loop reads CSASLGQGNIQYF. CDR3 bases: TGCAGTGCTAGTTTGGGACAGGGAAACATTCAGTACTTC.

V gene TRBV4-2 combines with J gene TRBJ2-5; 8 bases are a match to TRBD1. V was clipped by 0 bases and J by 3 bases; unmatched bases: 3. The CDR3 runs 15 residues. CDR1 LGHNA and CDR2 YNFKEQ come from the germline V gene. DNA for the CDR3: TGTGCCAGCAGCCAAGATGGACAGGGAGAAGAGACCCAGTACTTC. It translates to CASSQDGQGEETQYF.

The rearrangement links TRBV18 to TRBJ2-2; D may be TRBD2 (5 bases). In germline, CDR1 is KGHSH, CDR2 LQKENI. Trimming pared 2 bases from V and 6 bases from J, leaving 13 bases between. The CDR3 has 15 residues. Written as DNA, the CDR3 is TGTGCCAGCTCACCAGCAAACGTCGGGGCCGGGGAGCTGTTTTTT. Its protein product is CASSPANVGAGELFF.

This clone was recorded a few times. The chain employs TRBV10-1 and TRBJ1-5; D remains ambiguous. From germline, CDR1 is WNHNN and CDR2 SYGVQD (reference sequence). The CDR3 length is 13 residues. V was cut by 7 bases and J by 2 bases, with 9 bases left in between. CDR3 nucleotide sequence: TGCGCCAGCACCAACGCAGGCAATCAGCCCCAGCATTTT. Its protein is CASTNAGNQPQHF.

Remarks on this clone: Other nucleotide sequences from this sample produce the same CDR3. This chain links TRBV28 with TRBJ1-2; no clear D gene. V lost 6 bases and J 4 bases, leaving 9 bases between the germline ends. This CDR3 has 12 residues. From germline, CDR1 is MDHEN and CDR2 SYDVKM. CDR3 nucleotide sequence: TGTGCCAGCAGCCCCTCGAGCTATGGCTACACCTTC. This translates into CASSPSSYGYTF.

This chain uses TRBV10-3 with TRBJ1-4; TRBD1 matches 7 bases. V shed 6 bases and J 7 bases; nucleotides not matched to a gene: 8. CDR3 length equals 14 residues. Germline V lookup: CDR1 ENHRY, CDR2 SYGVKD. CDR3 bases: TGTGCCATCAGCGACGACAGGGAAGGTGAAAAACTGTTTTTT. Encoded protein: CAISDDREGEKLFF.

The chain is built from TRBV5-8 and TRBJ2-5; maybe TRBD1 (5 bases). Germline V gene data show CDR1 as SGHTS and CDR2 as YDEGEE. Trimming took 2 bases from V and 2 from J, leaving 13 bases between them. The CDR3 totals 15 residues. For the CDR3, the DNA is TGTGCCAGCAGCTTACCTGACAGACCACAAGAGACCCAGTACTTC. Encoded protein: CASSLPDRPQETQYF.

CDR3 loop: CSVGETYEQYF. The CDR3, as DNA: TGCAGCGTTGGGGAGACCTACGAGCAGTACTTC. The chain uses TRBV29-1 and TRBJ2-7, with a tentative D call TRBD2 (5 bases). The CDR3 is 11 amino acids. The germline CDR1 and CDR2 sequences are SQVTM and ANQGSEA. Deletions cut 4 bases from V and 2 bases from J, with 6 bases between.

The genes are TRBV27 and TRBJ2-2; 12 bases are a match to TRBD2. Germline assignment: CDR1 MNHEY and CDR2 SMNVEV (reference sequence). J gave up 7 bases and V 2 bases, and 11 bases lay outside the gene matches. This CDR3 comprises 18 residues. CDR3 coding DNA: TGTGCCAGCAGTTTAAGGGTACTAGCGGGGGGTCCTAACGGGGAGCTGTTTTTT. Amino acid sequence: CASSLRVLAGGPNGELFF.

Notes on this clone: The junction shows a germline mismatch at one end, possibly a read error. V and J are TRBV11-3 and TRBJ1-1; 7 nucleotides agree with TRBD1. CDR1 SGHNT and CDR2 YENEEA come from the germline V gene. This CDR3 has 14 amino acids. CDR3 in amino acids: CASRLDRVSTEAFF. Written as DNA, the CDR3 is TGTGCCAGCAGATTAGACAGGGTGAGCACTGAAGCTTTCTTT.

The chain carries TRBV5-1 and TRBJ2-7; D is uncertain. The CDR3 sequence is 13 residues long. From germline, CDR1 is SGHRS and CDR2 YFSETQ. V was pared by 0 bases and J by 5 bases, with 9 bases between. CDR3 nucleotide sequence: TGCGCCAGCAGCTTGGGGCGACAAGACGAGCAGTACTTC. Encoded protein: CASSLGRQDEQYF.

This clone showed up just once. The gene calls are TRBV6-5 and TRBJ2-3; 11 nucleotides align to TRBD2. Germline CDR1 is MNHEY and CDR2 is SVGAGI. This CDR3 region has 15 residues. Losses at the gene ends were 6 bases for V and 6 bases for J; bases not matched to a gene: 8. CDR3 nucleotides: TGTGCCAGCAGGCCCCGACTAGCGGGGAGCGATACGCAGTATTTT. This codes for CASRPRLAGSDTQYF.

V usage is TRBV3-1 (or the pseudogene TRBV3-2) and J usage is TRBJ2-1, with TRBD2 matching 8 bases. CDR1 is LGHDT and CDR2 is YNNKEL in the germline V gene (reference sequence). The CDR3 consists of 16 residues. V gave up 1 base and J gave up 7 bases; unmatched junction bases: 9. CDR3 nucleotide sequence: TGTGCCAGCAGCCAAGGGTCACTAGCGGTGTCGAATGAGCAGTTCTTC. Its protein product is CASSQGSLAVSNEQFF.